These 14 T cell receptor beta chains were all obtained from the same sample, sequenced in a study of cytomegalovirus exposure and HLA in healthy donors (dated 2017 in TCRdb). The library was produced with the immunoSEQ multiplex PCR assay. A mixture of 60 forward primers for TCR Vbeta segments and 13 reverse primers for TCR Jbeta segments was used in the multiplex PCR. The table comes from immuneACCESS by way of TCRdb, which keeps in-frame sequences with V and J called. Part of the clones is missing from these tables; in studies checked, under half for an unresolved V gene and the rest for unknown reasons. The sample has 150,000 to 200,000 clones on record, over 60% of them singletons. The ten largest make up less than 8% of the sample. Sequenced input: PBMCs. Receptors originate from a man in his forties in good health and CMV-seropositive.

A remark on this clone: Distinct nucleotide sequences in the sample also encode this CDR3. V usage is TRBV15 and J usage is TRBJ2-7; D perhaps matches TRBD1 (6 bases). CDR3 size: 14 residues. Trimming left V 0 bases short and J 0 bases short, with 6 bases between. The germline gives CDR1 LNHNV, CDR2 YYDKDF (reference sequence). CDR3 in amino acids: CATSREGGSYEQYF. CDR3 bases: TGTGCCACCAGCAGAGAAGGGGGCTCCTACGAGCAGTACTTC.

This clone appeared once. The gene calls are TRBV4-2 and TRBJ2-5; TRBD2 matches 9 bases. V gave up 1 base and J gave up 5 bases; unmatched junction bases: 8. Germline assignment: CDR1 LGHNA and CDR2 YNFKEQ. This CDR3 is built from 16 residues. This chain's CDR3 is CASSQVLAGGTETQYF. CDR3 coding DNA: TGTGCCAGCAGCCAAGTACTGGCGGGAGGGACGGAGACCCAGTACTTC.

Note on this clone: Mismatch with germline at one junction end may stem from a read error. The V and J genes are TRBV18 and TRBJ2-4, with TRBD2 matching over 13 bases. Germline V CDR1 and CDR2: KGHSH, LQKENI. The CDR3 has 16 amino acids. The CDR3 coding sequence is TGTGCCAGCTCACCGGGACTAGCGGGATCGGGAAACAGTCAGTACTTC. It translates to CASSPGLAGSGNSQYF.

This chain links TRBV19 with TRBJ1-4; a weak D match, TRBD1 (5 bases). V was cut by 7 bases and J by 15 bases, with 18 bases left in between. The CDR3 spans 12 residues. The germline gives CDR1 LNHDA, CDR2 SQIVND (reference sequence). The CDR3 DNA follows: TGTGCCAGTACCTCTCGGGGGGGAGGGTTGTTTTTT. Encoded protein: CASTSRGGGLFF.

The V call is TRBV7-9, the J call TRBJ1-5; 8 positions agree with TRBD1. J gave up 6 bases and V 3 bases, and 10 bases lay outside the gene matches. The length of the CDR3 is 16 residues. Per germline, CDR1 SEHNR and CDR2 FQNEAQ (reference sequence). The CDR3 region has the DNA TGTGCCAGCAGCTTTAGTGGGGCAGGGGGCACTCAGCCCCAGCATTTT. This sequence encodes CASSFSGAGGTQPQHF.

V and J are TRBV11-3 and TRBJ1-2; tentative D call: TRBD1 (6 bases). The germline V gene encodes CDR1 SGHNT and CDR2 YENEEA. The V gene lost 5 bases and the J gene lost 8 bases, with 12 bases spanning the gap. This CDR3 spans 12 amino acids. The CDR3 DNA sequence: TGTGCCAGCAGCCTAATGGGGGCGGGCTACACCTTC. Translated, it gives CASSLMGAGYTF.

CDR3 in DNA: TGTGCCAGCATTAGGGGAGGGGCCTCGTCTGGGGCCAACGTCCTGACTTTC. Its translation is CASIRGGASSGANVLTF. The chain is built from TRBV7-9 and TRBJ2-6; 7 nucleotides line up with TRBD2. Germline trimming cut 7 bases from V and 1 base from J; bases unmatched to any gene: 10. Looked up from germline, CDR1 is SEHNR and CDR2 is FQNEAQ (reference sequence). This CDR3 region has 17 residues.

The V gene is TRBV5-1, the J gene TRBJ2-5, with 10 bases that match TRBD2. The germline CDR1 and CDR2 sequences are SGHRS and YFSETQ. This CDR3 is 15 amino acids long. With V trimmed by 4 bases and J by 1 base, 4 bases remained unmatched. The chain's CDR3 is CASSQGLASQETQYF. CDR3 nucleotides: TGCGCCAGCAGCCAGGGACTAGCGAGCCAAGAGACCCAGTACTTC.

The chain links TRBV9 to TRBJ1-1, with D perhaps TRBD1 (6 bases). Trimming removed 4 bases at V and 4 bases at J, with 23 bases between. Germline lookup yields CDR1 SGDLS and CDR2 YYNGEE. The CDR3 sequence is 17 residues long. The CDR3: CASSLLSGQYDGTEAFF. Here the CDR3 DNA reads TGTGCCAGCAGCTTACTAAGTGGACAGTATGACGGCACTGAAGCTTTCTTT. Drawing the rest from reference TRBV9 and TRBJ1-1, the complete variable domain is DSGVTQTPKHLITATGQRVTLRCSPRSGDLSVYWYQQSLDQGLQFLIQYYNGEERAKGNILERFSAQQFPDLHSELNLSSLELGDSALYFCASSLLSGQYDGTEAFFGQGTRLTVV.

The CDR3 is CSAGTSGQTQYF. The CDR3 DNA follows: TGCAGCGCAGGGACTAGTGGGCAGACCCAGTACTTC. This sequence joins TRBV29-1 and TRBJ2-5; 8 bases map to TRBD2. With V trimmed by 7 bases and J by 6 bases, 7 bases remained unmatched. The CDR3 has 12 residues. From germline, CDR1 is SQVTM and CDR2 ANQGSEA. Full variable domain (rest looked up from reference TRBV29-1 and TRBJ2-5): SAVISQKPSRDICQRGTSLTIQCQVDSQVTMMFWYRQQPGQSLTLIATANQGSEATYESGFVIDKFPISRPNLTFSTLTVSNMSPEDSSIYLCSAGTSGQTQYFGPGTRLLVL.

CDR3 in DNA: TGTGCCAGCAGTTATCGGGGGATGAACACTGAAGCTTTCTTT. Amino acids: CASSYRGMNTEAFF. V gene TRBV6-1 combines with J gene TRBJ1-1; weak D call: TRBD1 (5 bases). This CDR3 is 14 amino acids long. From germline, CDR1 is MNHNS and CDR2 SASEGT. Trimming removed 5 bases at V and 0 bases at J, with 10 bases between.

The genes are TRBV6-6 and TRBJ2-5; the match to TRBD1 covers 8 bases. CDR3 length: 13 amino acids. The J segment lost 4 bases and the V segment lost 6 bases, leaving 4 bases of the junction unmatched. The germline gives CDR1 MNHNY, CDR2 SVGAGI (reference sequence). In DNA form, the CDR3 reads TGTGCCAGCAGCCCCGGGACAGGAGAGACCCAGTACTTC. This encodes CASSPGTGETQYF.

The CDR3 coding sequence is TGCAGCGCCCTTCGGACATCCCTCCCGGATGAGCAGTTCTTC. It yields the protein CSALRTSLPDEQFF. The J gene is TRBJ2-1, the V gene TRBV29-1; D might be TRBD1 (5 bases). V was pared by 7 bases and J by 8 bases, with 21 bases between. The length of the CDR3 is 14 residues. Germline V lookup: CDR1 SQVTM, CDR2 ANQGSEA.

This clone was observed a few times. The CDR3 loop is CASSGSAYEQYF. DNA of the CDR3: TGCGCCAGCAGTGGGTCAGCGTACGAGCAGTACTTC. The chain employs TRBV10-1 and TRBJ2-7, with unresolved D. CDR3 size: 12 residues. Trimming removed 4 bases from V and 4 bases from J, with 8 bases in between. Germline loops: CDR1 WNHNN, CDR2 SYGVQD (reference sequence).